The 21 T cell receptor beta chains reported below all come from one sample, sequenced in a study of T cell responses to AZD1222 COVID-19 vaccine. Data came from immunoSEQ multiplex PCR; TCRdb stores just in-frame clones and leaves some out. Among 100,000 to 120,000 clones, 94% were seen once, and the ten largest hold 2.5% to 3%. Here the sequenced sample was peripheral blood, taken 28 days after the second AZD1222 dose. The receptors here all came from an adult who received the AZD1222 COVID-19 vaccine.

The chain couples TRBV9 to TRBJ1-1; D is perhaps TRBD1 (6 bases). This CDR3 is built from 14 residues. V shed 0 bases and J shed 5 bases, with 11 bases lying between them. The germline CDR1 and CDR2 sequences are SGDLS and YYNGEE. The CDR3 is CASSVEGGTTEAFF. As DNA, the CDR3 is TGTGCCAGCAGCGTAGAGGGGGGGACAACTGAAGCTTTCTTT. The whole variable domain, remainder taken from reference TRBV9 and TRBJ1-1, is DSGVTQTPKHLITATGQRVTLRCSPRSGDLSVYWYQQSLDQGLQFLIQYYNGEERAKGNILERFSAQQFPDLHSELNLSSLELGDSALYFCASSVEGGTTEAFFGQGTRLTVV.

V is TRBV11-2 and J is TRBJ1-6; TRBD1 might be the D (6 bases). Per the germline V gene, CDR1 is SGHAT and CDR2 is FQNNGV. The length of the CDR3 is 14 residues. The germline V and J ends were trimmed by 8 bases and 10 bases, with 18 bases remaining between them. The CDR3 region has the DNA TGTGCCAGCCAGCTTACGGACAGATGGTCACCCCTCCACTTT. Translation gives CASQLTDRWSPLHF.

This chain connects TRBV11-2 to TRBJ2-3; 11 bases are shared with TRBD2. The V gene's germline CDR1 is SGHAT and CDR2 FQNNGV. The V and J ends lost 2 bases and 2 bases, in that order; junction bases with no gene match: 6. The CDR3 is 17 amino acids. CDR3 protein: CASSLKIAGGYTDTQYF. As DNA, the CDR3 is TGTGCCAGCAGCTTAAAAATAGCGGGGGGGTACACAGATACGCAGTATTTT. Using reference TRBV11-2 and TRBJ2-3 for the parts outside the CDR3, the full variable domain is EAGVAQSPRYKIIEKRQSVAFWCNPISGHATLYWYQQILGQGPKLLIQFQNNGVVDDSQLPKDRFSAERLKGVDSTLKIQPAKLEDSAVYLCASSLKIAGGYTDTQYFGPGTRLTVL.

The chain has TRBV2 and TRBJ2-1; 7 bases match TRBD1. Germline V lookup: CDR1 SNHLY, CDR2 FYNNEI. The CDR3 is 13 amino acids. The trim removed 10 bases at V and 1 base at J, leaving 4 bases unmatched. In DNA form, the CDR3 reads TGTGCCACCTTGACAGGGTCCTACAATGAGCAGTTCTTC. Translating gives CATLTGSYNEQFF. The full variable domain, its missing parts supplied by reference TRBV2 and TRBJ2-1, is EPEVTQTPSHQVTQMGQEVILRCVPISNHLYFYWYRQILGQKVEFLVSFYNNEISEKSEIFDDQFSVERPDGSNFTLKIRSTKLEDSAMYFCATLTGSYNEQFFGPGTRLTVL.

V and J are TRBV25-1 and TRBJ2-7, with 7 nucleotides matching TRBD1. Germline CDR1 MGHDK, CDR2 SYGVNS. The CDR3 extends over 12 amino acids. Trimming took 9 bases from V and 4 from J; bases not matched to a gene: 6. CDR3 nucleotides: TGTGCCAGTAGTCAACAGGGGTACGAGCAGTACTTC. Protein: CASSQQGYEQYF.

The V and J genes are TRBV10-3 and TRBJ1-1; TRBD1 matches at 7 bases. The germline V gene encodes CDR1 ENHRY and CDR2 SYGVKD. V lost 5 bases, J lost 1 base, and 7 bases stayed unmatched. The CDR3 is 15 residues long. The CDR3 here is CAISNLGQTNTEAFF. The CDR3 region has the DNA TGTGCCATCAGTAACCTGGGACAGACGAACACTGAAGCTTTCTTT.

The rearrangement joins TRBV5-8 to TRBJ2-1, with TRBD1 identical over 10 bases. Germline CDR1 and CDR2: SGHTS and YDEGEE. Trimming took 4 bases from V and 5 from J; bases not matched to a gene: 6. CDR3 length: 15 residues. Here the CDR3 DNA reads TGTGCCAGCAGCGCCCGGGACAGGGGCCACAATGAGCAGTTCTTC. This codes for CASSARDRGHNEQFF.

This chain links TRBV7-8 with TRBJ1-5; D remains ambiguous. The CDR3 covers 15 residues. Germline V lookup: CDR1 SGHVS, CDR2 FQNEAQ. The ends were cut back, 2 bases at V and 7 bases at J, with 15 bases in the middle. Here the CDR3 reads CASSLYRGEGQPQHF. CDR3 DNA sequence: TGTGCCAGCAGCTTATATCGTGGGGAGGGCCAGCCCCAGCATTTT.

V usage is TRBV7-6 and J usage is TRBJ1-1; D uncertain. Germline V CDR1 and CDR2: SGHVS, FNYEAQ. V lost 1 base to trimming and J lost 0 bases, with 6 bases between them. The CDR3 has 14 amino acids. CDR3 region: CASSLGTMNTEAFF. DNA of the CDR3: TGTGCCAGCAGCTTAGGTACCATGAACACTGAAGCTTTCTTT. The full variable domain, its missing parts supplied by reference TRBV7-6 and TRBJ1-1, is GAGVSQSPRYKVTKRGQDVALRCDPISGHVSLYWYRQALGQGPEFLTYFNYEAQQDKSGLPNDRFSAERPEGSISTLTIQRTEQRDSAMYRCASSLGTMNTEAFFGQGTRLTVV.

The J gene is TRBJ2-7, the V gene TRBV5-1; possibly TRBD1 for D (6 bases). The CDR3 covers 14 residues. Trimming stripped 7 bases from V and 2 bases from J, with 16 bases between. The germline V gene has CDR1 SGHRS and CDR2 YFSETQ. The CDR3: CASSGGQGTYEQYF. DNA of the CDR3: TGCGCCAGCTCCGGCGGTCAGGGGACCTACGAGCAGTACTTC.

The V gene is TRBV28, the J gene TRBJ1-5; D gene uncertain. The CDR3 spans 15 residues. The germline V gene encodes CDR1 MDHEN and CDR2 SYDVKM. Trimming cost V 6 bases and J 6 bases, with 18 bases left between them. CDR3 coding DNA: TGTGCCAGCAGGGCAGGCGGGGTAGATAGTCAGCCCCAGCATTTT. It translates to CASRAGGVDSQPQHF.

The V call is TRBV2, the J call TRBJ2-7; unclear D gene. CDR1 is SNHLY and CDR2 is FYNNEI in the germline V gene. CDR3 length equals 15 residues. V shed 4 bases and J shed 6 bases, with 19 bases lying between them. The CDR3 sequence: CASSVEQPLLSEQYF. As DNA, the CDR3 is TGTGCCAGCAGTGTCGAGCAGCCGCTACTATCCGAGCAGTACTTC.

The CDR3 loop reads CASSVELSSEQYF. In DNA form, the CDR3 reads TGCGCCAGCAGTGTTGAATTATCGTCCGAGCAGTACTTC. The gene calls are TRBV10-1 and TRBJ2-7; the D is unclear. This CDR3 comprises 13 residues. CDR1 and CDR2 from the germline V gene are WNHNN and SYGVQD (reference sequence). V shed 4 bases and J shed 6 bases, with 13 bases lying between them.

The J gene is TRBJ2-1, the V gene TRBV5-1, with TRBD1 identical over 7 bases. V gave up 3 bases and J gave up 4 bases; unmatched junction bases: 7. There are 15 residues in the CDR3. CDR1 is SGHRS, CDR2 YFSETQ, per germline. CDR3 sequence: CASSSTGQSYNEQFF. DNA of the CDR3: TGCGCCAGCAGCTCAACGGGACAGAGTTACAATGAGCAGTTCTTC.

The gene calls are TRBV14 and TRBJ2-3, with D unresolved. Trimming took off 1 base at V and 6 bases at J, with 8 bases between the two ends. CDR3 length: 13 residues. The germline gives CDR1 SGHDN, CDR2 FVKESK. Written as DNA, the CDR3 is TGTGCCAGCAGCCAAGGCTGGACGGATACGCAGTATTTT. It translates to CASSQGWTDTQYF.

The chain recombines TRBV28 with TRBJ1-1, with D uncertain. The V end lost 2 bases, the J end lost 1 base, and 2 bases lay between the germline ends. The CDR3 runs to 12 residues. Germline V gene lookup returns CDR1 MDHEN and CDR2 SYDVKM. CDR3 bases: TGTGCCAGCAGTTTAAGGAACACTGAAGCTTTCTTT. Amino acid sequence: CASSLRNTEAFF.

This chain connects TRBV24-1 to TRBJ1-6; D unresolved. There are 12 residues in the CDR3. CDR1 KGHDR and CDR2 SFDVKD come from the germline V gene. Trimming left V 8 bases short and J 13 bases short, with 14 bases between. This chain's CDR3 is CATTAVKRPLHF. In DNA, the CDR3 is TGTGCCACCACGGCGGTGAAAAGGCCCCTCCACTTT.

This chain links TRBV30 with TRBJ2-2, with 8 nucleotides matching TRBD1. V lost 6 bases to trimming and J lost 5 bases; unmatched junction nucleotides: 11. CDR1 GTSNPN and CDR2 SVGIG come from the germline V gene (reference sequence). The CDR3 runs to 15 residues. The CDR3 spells CACKGQGAGTGELFF. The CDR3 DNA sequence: TGTGCCTGTAAGGGCCAGGGGGCAGGGACCGGGGAGCTGTTTTTT. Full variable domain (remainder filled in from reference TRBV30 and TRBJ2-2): SQTIHQWPATLVQPVGSPLSLECTVEGTSNPNLYWYRQAAGRGLQLLFYSVGIGQISSEVPQNLSASRPQDRQFILSSKKLLLSDSGFYLCACKGQGAGTGELFFGEGSRLTVL.

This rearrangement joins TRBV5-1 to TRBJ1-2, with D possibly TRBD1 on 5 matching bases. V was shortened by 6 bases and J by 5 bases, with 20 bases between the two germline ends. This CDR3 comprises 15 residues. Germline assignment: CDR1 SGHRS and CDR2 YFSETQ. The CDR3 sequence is CASTARELGPYGYTF. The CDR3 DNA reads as TGCGCCAGCACGGCTCGCGAGCTGGGACCGTATGGCTACACCTTC.

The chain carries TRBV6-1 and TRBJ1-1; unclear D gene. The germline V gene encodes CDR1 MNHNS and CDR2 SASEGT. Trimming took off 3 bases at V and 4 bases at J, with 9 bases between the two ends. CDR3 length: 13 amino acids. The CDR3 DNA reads TGTGCCAGCAGTGAGCGGGAGGGCACTGAAGCTTTCTTT. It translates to CASSEREGTEAFF.

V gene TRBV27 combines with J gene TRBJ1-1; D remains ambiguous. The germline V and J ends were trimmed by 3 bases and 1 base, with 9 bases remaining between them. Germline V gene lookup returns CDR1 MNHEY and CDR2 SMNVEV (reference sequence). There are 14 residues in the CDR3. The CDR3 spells CASSFGSANTEAFF. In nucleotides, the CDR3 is TGTGCCAGCAGTTTTGGATCAGCGAACACTGAAGCTTTCTTT.